Listed here are 26 T cell receptor beta chains from one sample, sequenced in a study of blood T cell repertoires in COVID-19. Sequencing was performed with immunoSEQ multiplex PCR; in TCRdb, only in-frame clones are kept and a portion is missing. The sample comprises over 75,000 clones, over 70% of which are singletons, and around 29% rests with the top ten. The sequenced material came from peripheral blood. The receptor source for this set is a woman aged 80 or over with active or convalescent COVID-19.

The chain has TRBV3-1 (or the pseudogene TRBV3-2) and TRBJ1-5; D unclear. Trimming took off 0 bases at V and 4 bases at J, with 4 bases between the two ends. The CDR3 runs 13 residues. Per germline, CDR1 LGHDT and CDR2 YNNKEL (reference sequence). The CDR3 DNA is TGTGCCAGCAGCCAAGATCGTAATCAGCCCCAGCATTTT. It translates to CASSQDRNQPQHF.

Worth noting for this clone: A read error may account for a junction end that differs from germline. The chain combines TRBV6-1 with TRBJ2-2, with 7 bases aligning to TRBD1. CDR3 length equals 15 residues. Germline V gene lookup returns CDR1 MNHNS and CDR2 SASEGT. This CDR3 is CASREGQANTGELFF. CDR3 bases: TGTGCCAGCAGAGAAGGACAGGCGAACACCGGGGAGCTGTTTTTT.

The chain uses TRBV5-1 and TRBJ2-3, with D perhaps TRBD2 (6 bases). With 1 base removed from V and 5 bases from J, the gap between germline ends came to 26 bases. CDR1 and CDR2 from the germline V gene are SGHRS and YFSETQ. The CDR3 runs 19 residues. The CDR3 loop is CASSLTRPGTREVGDTQYF. The CDR3 nucleotides are TGCGCCAGCAGCTTGACGCGCCCGGGGACGCGGGAAGTTGGAGATACGCAGTATTTT.

The sample holds a few counts of this clone. This chain links TRBV24-1 with TRBJ2-1; 8 nucleotides match TRBD2. Trimming cost V 10 bases and J 0 bases; bases outside gene matches: 1. This CDR3 is 13 amino acids long. Germline lookup yields CDR1 KGHDR and CDR2 SFDVKD. Written as DNA, the CDR3 is TGTGCCACTGGGACTAGCTCCTACAATGAGCAGTTCTTC. Protein: CATGTSSYNEQFF.

In its sample, this clone was seen once. The chain is built from TRBV9 and TRBJ2-3; D perhaps matches TRBD2 (6 bases). The germline gives CDR1 SGDLS, CDR2 YYNGEE. With 3 bases removed from V and 0 bases from J, the gap between germline ends came to 11 bases. The CDR3 extends over 15 amino acids. In DNA, the CDR3 is TGTGCCAGCAGCGGCTCTAGCGCTAGCACAGATACGCAGTATTTT. Its protein product is CASSGSSASTDTQYF.

J is TRBJ2-3 and V is TRBV5-1; 8 bases agree with TRBD2. J gave up 0 bases and V 2 bases, and 2 bases lay outside the gene matches. This CDR3 is built from 15 residues. The V gene's germline CDR1 is SGHRS and CDR2 YFSETQ. CDR3 loop: CASSFGGRSTDTQYF. For the CDR3, the DNA is TGCGCCAGCAGCTTCGGCGGGAGGAGCACAGATACGCAGTATTTT. The complete variable domain, with remaining parts taken from reference TRBV5-1 and TRBJ2-3, reads KAGVTQTPRYLIKTRGQQVTLSCSPISGHRSVSWYQQTPGQGLQFLFEYFSETQRNKGNFPGRFSGRQFSNSRSEMNVSTLELGDSALYLCASSFGGRSTDTQYFGPGTRLTVL.

The chain has TRBV5-1 and TRBJ2-3, with D perhaps TRBD2 (6 bases). This CDR3 contains 16 residues. Trimming cost V 3 bases and J 2 bases, with 16 bases left between them. Germline loops: CDR1 SGHRS, CDR2 YFSETQ. CDR3 protein: CASSWRLGVTTDTQYF. Here the CDR3 DNA reads TGCGCCAGCAGCTGGAGACTAGGAGTCACCACAGATACGCAGTATTTT.

This clone showed up just once. The gene calls are TRBV19 and TRBJ1-2, with D tentatively TRBD1 (6 bases). V gave up 1 base and J gave up 5 bases, with 11 bases separating them. Germline-derived CDR1 and CDR2 are LNHDA and SQIVND (reference sequence). This CDR3 is 14 amino acids long. DNA for the CDR3: TGTGCCAGTAGTATAGGCTCAACAGGGTATGGCTACACCTTC. It is translated as CASSIGSTGYGYTF.

This clone was recorded only once. The CDR3 spells CASSSRLAGGLEQFF. The CDR3 nucleotides read TGTGCCAGCAGTTCCCGACTAGCGGGGGGACTTGAGCAGTTCTTC. The chain links TRBV27 to TRBJ2-1; TRBD2 agrees at 13 bases. CDR1 MNHEY and CDR2 SMNVEV come from the germline V gene (reference sequence). This CDR3 has 15 amino acids. J lost 9 bases, V lost 4 bases, and 6 bases had no gene match.

The CDR3 sequence: CASVTDSSGNTIYF. The CDR3 DNA is TGTGCCAGCGTGACTGACAGCTCTGGAAACACCATATATTTT. The genes are TRBV2 and TRBJ1-3; maybe TRBD1 (5 bases). CDR1 is SNHLY, CDR2 FYNNEI, per germline. Trimming took off 8 bases at V and 0 bases at J, with 11 bases between the two ends. This CDR3 is 14 amino acids long.

J is TRBJ2-3 and V is TRBV2; the D gene is possibly TRBD1 (5 bases). Trimming pared 2 bases from V and 8 bases from J, leaving 11 bases between. The CDR3 spans 13 residues. Germline V lookup: CDR1 SNHLY, CDR2 FYNNEI. The CDR3 is CASSENRIGTQYF. The CDR3 DNA reads TGTGCCAGCAGTGAAAACAGGATTGGTACGCAGTATTTT.

This sequence joins TRBV20-1 and TRBJ2-7, with D hard to call. V lost 5 bases to trimming and J lost 2 bases, with 7 bases between them. CDR1 and CDR2 (germline): DFQATT, SNEGSKA (reference sequence). This CDR3 has 11 residues. The DNA for the CDR3 is TGCAGTGCTCTAAATACCTACGAGCAGTACTTC. It yields the protein CSALNTYEQYF.

CDR3 residues: CATLSDRREAFF. The CDR3, as DNA: TGTGCCACCCTATCTGACAGGCGTGAAGCTTTCTTT. This chain connects TRBV6-6 to TRBJ1-1, with D maybe TRBD1 (6 bases). Germline V gives CDR1 MNHNY, CDR2 SVGAGI (reference sequence). V lost 10 bases and J lost 7, with 16 bases in between. This CDR3 has 12 amino acids.

The CDR3 sequence is CASSSPGLAGGARIGSLETQYF. The CDR3 DNA follows: TGTGCCAGCAGCTCCCCGGGACTAGCGGGGGGCGCGCGTATTGGCTCATTGGAGACCCAGTACTTC. The chain recombines TRBV9 with TRBJ2-5; TRBD2 agrees at 15 bases. The junction had 24 bases not matched to a gene; V was cut back by 4 bases and J by 5 bases. The CDR3 sequence is 22 residues long. CDR1 and CDR2 from the germline V gene are SGDLS and YYNGEE. The full variable domain, with the rest looked up from reference TRBV9 and TRBJ2-5, is DSGVTQTPKHLITATGQRVTLRCSPRSGDLSVYWYQQSLDQGLQFLIQYYNGEERAKGNILERFSAQQFPDLHSELNLSSLELGDSALYFCASSSPGLAGGARIGSLETQYFGPGTRLLVL.

The chain employs TRBV28 and TRBJ2-7; D may be TRBD2 (7 bases). Germline values: CDR1 MDHEN, CDR2 SYDVKM. This CDR3 comprises 14 residues. V was cut by 6 bases and J by 6 bases, with 18 bases left in between. CDR3 nucleotides: TGTGCCAGCAGCCCAGGGGAGGGGTTGGGCGAGCAGTACTTC. This codes for CASSPGEGLGEQYF.

As for this clone: Relative to the germline gene, one junction end is altered; a read error may explain this. The rearrangement uses TRBV30 and TRBJ2-2, with 10 positions matching TRBD2. The CDR3 sequence is 16 residues long. The germline V gene has CDR1 GTSNPN and CDR2 SVGIG (reference sequence). The CDR3, as DNA: TGTGCCTGGAGTAGACTTAGCGGGAGGAACCCCGGGGAGCTGTTTTTT. Translation: CAWSRLSGRNPGELFF.

V usage is TRBV28 and J usage is TRBJ2-7; maybe TRBD2 (5 bases). The CDR3 covers 15 residues. CDR1 and CDR2 (germline): MDHEN, SYDVKM. Deletions cut 1 base from V and 2 bases from J, with 12 bases between. Here the CDR3 reads CASSLSGGPTYEQYF. The CDR3 DNA sequence: TGTGCCAGCAGTTTATCTGGCGGGCCTACCTACGAGCAGTACTTC.

This chain connects TRBV15 to TRBJ2-5, with 8 bases identical to TRBD1. The CDR3 contains 14 residues. Trimming cost V 3 bases and J 5 bases; bases outside gene matches: 5. CDR1 LNHNV and CDR2 YYDKDF come from the germline V gene (reference sequence). The DNA for the CDR3 is TGTGCCACCAGCAGGACAGGGGTATGGGAGACCCAGTACTTC. Protein product: CATSRTGVWETQYF.

This chain joins TRBV19 and TRBJ1-6, with D possibly matching TRBD1 (6 bases). Trimming took off 6 bases at V and 0 bases at J, with 12 bases between the two ends. The length of the CDR3 is 16 residues. Per germline, CDR1 LNHDA and CDR2 SQIVND (reference sequence). CDR3 in amino acids: CASRGQSSSYNSPLHF. CDR3 bases: TGTGCCAGTAGAGGACAGTCTAGCTCCTATAATTCACCCCTCCACTTT.

The rearrangement links TRBV29-1 to TRBJ2-3, with a possible D match to TRBD2 (6 bases). Germline V gives CDR1 SQVTM, CDR2 ANQGSEA. V lost 7 bases and J 9 bases, leaving 20 bases between the germline ends. This CDR3 is 13 amino acids long. The CDR3 coding sequence is TGCAGCGCCCACTCCCGGGGGTTCGGCACGCAGTATTTT. This sequence encodes CSAHSRGFGTQYF.

The chain employs TRBV6-5 and TRBJ1-4; no firm D call. V was shortened by 3 bases and J by 8 bases, with 16 bases between the two germline ends. This CDR3 region has 15 residues. Germline V gene data show CDR1 as MNHEY and CDR2 as SVGAGI. The CDR3 region is CASSYDFQRGEKLFF. The CDR3 region has the DNA TGTGCCAGCAGTTATGATTTCCAGAGAGGGGAAAAACTGTTTTTT.

The chain combines TRBV7-8 with TRBJ1-6; 7 bases map to TRBD1. V shed 5 bases and J 6 bases; nucleotides not matched to a gene: 4. Germline CDR1 is SGHVS and CDR2 is FQNEAQ. The length of the CDR3 is 14 residues. The CDR3 DNA is TGTGCCAGCAGCCTCTACAGGGGTAATTCACCCCTCCACTTT. Translated: CASSLYRGNSPLHF.

V is TRBV7-2 and J is TRBJ2-3, with no clear D. The CDR3 runs 14 residues. The V gene lost 2 bases and the J gene lost 2 bases, with 8 bases spanning the gap. Germline values: CDR1 SGHTA, CDR2 FQGNSA. CDR3 sequence reads: CASSLRQLTDTQYF. The CDR3 nucleotides are TGTGCCAGCAGCTTAAGACAACTCACAGATACGCAGTATTTT.

This chain connects TRBV5-1 to TRBJ2-5; the match to TRBD1 covers 8 bases. V trimming: 6 bases; J trimming: 2 bases; junction bases outside the gene matches: 9. The CDR3 totals 15 residues. Per the germline V gene, CDR1 is SGHRS and CDR2 is YFSETQ. The CDR3 bases are TGCGCCAGCATGGGGCAGGGACAGGCGCAAGAGACCCAGTACTTC. Amino acids: CASMGQGQAQETQYF.

This chain links TRBV6-5 with TRBJ1-4, with D tentatively TRBD1 (5 bases). The germline V gene has CDR1 MNHEY and CDR2 SVGAGI. This CDR3 has 14 amino acids. Trimming removed 6 bases from V and 5 bases from J, with 13 bases in between. As DNA, the CDR3 is TGTGCCAGCAGATCGGCGCAGGGCAATGAAAAACTGTTTTTT. Its translation: CASRSAQGNEKLFF.

The chain joins TRBV25-1 to TRBJ2-7, with TRBD2 matching over 15 bases. CDR3 length: 16 amino acids. Germline V gives CDR1 MGHDK, CDR2 SYGVNS. Trimming took 5 bases from V and 9 from J; bases not matched to a gene: 11. The CDR3 loop reads CASSKSRTSGRGGQYF. The CDR3 DNA reads as TGTGCCAGCAGTAAATCTCGGACTAGCGGGAGGGGAGGGCAGTACTTC.